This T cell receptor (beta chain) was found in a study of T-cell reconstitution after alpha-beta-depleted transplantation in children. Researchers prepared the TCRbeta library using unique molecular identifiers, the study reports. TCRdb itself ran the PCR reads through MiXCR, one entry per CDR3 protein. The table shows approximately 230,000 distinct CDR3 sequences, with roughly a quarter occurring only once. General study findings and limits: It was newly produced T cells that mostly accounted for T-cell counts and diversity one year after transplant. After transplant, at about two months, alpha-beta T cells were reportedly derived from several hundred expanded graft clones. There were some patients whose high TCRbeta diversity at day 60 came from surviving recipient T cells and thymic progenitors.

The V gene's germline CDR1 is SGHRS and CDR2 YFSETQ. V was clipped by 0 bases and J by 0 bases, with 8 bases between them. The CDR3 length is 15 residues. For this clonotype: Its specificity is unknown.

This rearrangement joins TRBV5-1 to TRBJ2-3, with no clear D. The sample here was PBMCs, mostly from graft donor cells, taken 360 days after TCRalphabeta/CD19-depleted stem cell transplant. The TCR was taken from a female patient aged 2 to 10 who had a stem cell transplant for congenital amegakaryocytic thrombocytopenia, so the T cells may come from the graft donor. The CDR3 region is CASSLARTSTDTQYF. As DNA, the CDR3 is TGCGCCAGCAGCTTGGCCAGAACTAGCACAGATACGCAGTATTTT.